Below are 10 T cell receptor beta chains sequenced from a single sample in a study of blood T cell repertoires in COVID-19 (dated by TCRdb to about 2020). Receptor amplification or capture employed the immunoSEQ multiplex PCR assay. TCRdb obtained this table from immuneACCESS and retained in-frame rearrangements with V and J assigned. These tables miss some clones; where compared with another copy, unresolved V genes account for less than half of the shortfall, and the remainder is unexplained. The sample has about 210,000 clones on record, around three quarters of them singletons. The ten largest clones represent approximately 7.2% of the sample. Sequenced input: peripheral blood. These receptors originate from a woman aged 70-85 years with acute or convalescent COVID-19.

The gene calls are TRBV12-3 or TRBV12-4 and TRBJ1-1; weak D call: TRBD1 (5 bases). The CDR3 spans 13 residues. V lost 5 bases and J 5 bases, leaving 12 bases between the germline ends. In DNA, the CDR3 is TGTGCCAGCAGTCAACACGGGGGGACTGAAGCTTTCTTT. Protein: CASSQHGGTEAFF.

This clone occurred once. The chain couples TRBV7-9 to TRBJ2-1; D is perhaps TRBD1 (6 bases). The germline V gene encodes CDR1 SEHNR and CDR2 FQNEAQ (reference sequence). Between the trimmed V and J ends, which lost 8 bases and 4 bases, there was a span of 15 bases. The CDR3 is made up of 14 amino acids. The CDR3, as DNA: TGTGCCAGCGTAAGGGGGTCGGCATACAATGAGCAGTTCTTC. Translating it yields CASVRGSAYNEQFF.

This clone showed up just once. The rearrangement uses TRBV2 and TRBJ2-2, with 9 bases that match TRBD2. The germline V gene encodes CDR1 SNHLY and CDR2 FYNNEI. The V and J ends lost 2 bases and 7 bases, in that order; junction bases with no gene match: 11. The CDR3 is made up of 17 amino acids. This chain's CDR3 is CASSERVRGGLGGELFF. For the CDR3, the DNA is TGTGCCAGCAGTGAAAGGGTGCGGGGGGGCCTCGGCGGGGAGCTGTTTTTT.

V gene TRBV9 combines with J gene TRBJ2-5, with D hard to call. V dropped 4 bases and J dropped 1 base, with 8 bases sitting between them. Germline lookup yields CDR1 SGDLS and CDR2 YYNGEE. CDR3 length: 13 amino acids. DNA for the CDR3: TGTGCCAGCAGCTTAACTGCCCAAGAGACCCAGTACTTC. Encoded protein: CASSLTAQETQYF. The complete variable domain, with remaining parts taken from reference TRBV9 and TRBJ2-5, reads DSGVTQTPKHLITATGQRVTLRCSPRSGDLSVYWYQQSLDQGLQFLIQYYNGEERAKGNILERFSAQQFPDLHSELNLSSLELGDSALYFCASSLTAQETQYFGPGTRLLVL.

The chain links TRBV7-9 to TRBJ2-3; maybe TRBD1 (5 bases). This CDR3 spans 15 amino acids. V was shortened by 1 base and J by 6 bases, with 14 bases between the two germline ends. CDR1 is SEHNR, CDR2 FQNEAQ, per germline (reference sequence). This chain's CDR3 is CASSLERGSGDTQYF. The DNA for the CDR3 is TGTGCCAGCAGCTTAGAAAGGGGTTCAGGCGATACGCAGTATTTT.

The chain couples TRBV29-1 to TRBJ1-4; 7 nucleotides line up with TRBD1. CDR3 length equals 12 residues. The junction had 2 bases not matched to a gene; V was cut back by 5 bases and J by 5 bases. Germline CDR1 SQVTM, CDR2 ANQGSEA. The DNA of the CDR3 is TGCAGCGTTCGGGACAGAAATGAAAAACTGTTTTTT. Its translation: CSVRDRNEKLFF.

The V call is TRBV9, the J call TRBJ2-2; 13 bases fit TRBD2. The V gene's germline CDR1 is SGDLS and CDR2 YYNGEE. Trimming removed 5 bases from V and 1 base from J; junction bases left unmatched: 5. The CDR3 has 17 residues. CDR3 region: CASRDGLAGENTGELFF. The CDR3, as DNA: TGTGCCAGCAGAGACGGACTAGCGGGGGAGAACACCGGGGAGCTGTTTTTT.

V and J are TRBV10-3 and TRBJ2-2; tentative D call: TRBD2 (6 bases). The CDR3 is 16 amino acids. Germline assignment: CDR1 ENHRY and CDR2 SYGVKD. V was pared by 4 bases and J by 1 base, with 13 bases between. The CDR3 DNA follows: TGTGCCATCAGTGCGTGGGTCGGGGGGAACACCGGGGAGCTGTTTTTT. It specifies CAISAWVGGNTGELFF.

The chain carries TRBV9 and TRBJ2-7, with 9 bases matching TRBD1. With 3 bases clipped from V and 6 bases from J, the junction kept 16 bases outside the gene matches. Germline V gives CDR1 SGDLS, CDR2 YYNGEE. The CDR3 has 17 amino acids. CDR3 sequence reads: CASSGTGTGFSFFEQYV. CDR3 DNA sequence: TGTGCCAGCAGCGGCACCGGGACAGGGTTCTCCTTTTTCGAGCAGTACGTC.

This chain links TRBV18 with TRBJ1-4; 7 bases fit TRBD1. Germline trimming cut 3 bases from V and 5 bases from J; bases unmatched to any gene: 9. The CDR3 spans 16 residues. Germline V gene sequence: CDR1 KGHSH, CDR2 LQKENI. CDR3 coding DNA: TGTGCCAGCTCACCCTCCCTTTCAGGGGGAAATGAAAAACTGTTTTTT. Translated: CASSPSLSGGNEKLFF. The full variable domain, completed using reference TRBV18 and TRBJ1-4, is NAGVMQNPRHLVRRRGQEARLRCSPMKGHSHVYWYRQLPEEGLKFMVYLQKENIIDESGMPKERFSAEFPKEGPSILRIQQVVRGDSAAYFCASSPSLSGGNEKLFFGSGTQLSVL.